This entry is about one TCR beta chain. The germline CDR1 and CDR2 sequences are MDHEN and SYDVKM. V lost 1 base to trimming and J lost 2 bases, with 11 bases between them. The CDR3 totals 15 residues. The data derive from a study of blood T cell repertoires in COVID-19. Study-wide background: COVID-19 samples from acute and convalescent phases originated in the United States, Italy and Spain.

The assay was immunoSEQ multiplex PCR, and TCRdb's table has in-frame clones only and misses some. The sample lists approximately 70,000 clones, more than 55% seen once, with approximately 50% in the top ten. In assigning cohorts, the study relied on participant-reported clinical history. Individuals in the exposed group had encountered a COVID-19 case within 2 weeks preceding study entry. V is TRBV28 and J is TRBJ1-1; possibly TRBD1 for D (5 bases). The sequencing input was PBMCs or T cells enriched from blood (not recorded which). The receptor comes from a woman aged 55-70 years who had been exposed to COVID-19. This CDR3 reads CASSLLKGRNTEAFF. For the CDR3, the DNA is TGTGCCAGCAGTTTATTAAAGGGGCGTAACACTGAAGCTTTCTTT.